The clone carrying this T cell receptor (beta chain) has ten or more counts. TCRdb recomputed calls from the RT-PCR reads with MiXCR, one row per CDR3 protein. The sample lists approximately 490,000 distinct CDR3 sequences; 6% to 9% were seen once. The sample belongs to a study of response to subunit inactivated influenza vaccine. The V and J ends lost 0 bases and 5 bases respectively, with 16 bases between them. CDR1 LGHNA and CDR2 YNFKEQ come from the germline V gene. The CDR3 sequence is 16 residues long. This TCR came from a man between 50 and 75 years old who received an inactivated influenza vaccine. The V call is TRBV4-2, the J call TRBJ2-5, with D perhaps matching TRBD1 or TRBD2 (5 bases each). The sample was PBMCs from blood, taken around 25 months after vaccination. The CDR3 spells CASSQDFLGGTETQYF. Written as DNA, the CDR3 is TGTGCCAGCAGCCAAGATTTCTTAGGTGGGACGGAGACCCAGTACTTC.